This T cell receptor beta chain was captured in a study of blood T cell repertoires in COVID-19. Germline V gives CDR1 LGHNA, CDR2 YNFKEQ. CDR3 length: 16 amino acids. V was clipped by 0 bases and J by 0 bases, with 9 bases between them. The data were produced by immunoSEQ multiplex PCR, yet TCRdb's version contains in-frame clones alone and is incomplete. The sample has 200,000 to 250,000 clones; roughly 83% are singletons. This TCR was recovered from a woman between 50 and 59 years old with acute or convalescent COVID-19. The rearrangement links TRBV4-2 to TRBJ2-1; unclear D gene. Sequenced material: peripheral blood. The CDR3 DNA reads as TGTGCCAGCAGCCAAGAGAACCCGAGCTCCTACAATGAGCAGTTCTTC. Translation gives CASSQENPSSYNEQFF.